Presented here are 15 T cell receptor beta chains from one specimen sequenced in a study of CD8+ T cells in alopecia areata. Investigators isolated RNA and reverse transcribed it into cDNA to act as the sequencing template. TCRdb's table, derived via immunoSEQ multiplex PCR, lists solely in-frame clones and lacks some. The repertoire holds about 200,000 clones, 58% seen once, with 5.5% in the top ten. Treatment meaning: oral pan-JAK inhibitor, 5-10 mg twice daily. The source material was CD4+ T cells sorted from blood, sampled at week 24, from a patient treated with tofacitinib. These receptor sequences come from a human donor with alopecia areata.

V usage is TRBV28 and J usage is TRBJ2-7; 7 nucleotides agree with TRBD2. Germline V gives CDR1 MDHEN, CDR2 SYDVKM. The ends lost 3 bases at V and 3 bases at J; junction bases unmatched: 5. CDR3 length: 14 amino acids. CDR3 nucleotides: TGTGCCAGCAGTTTCCGGGACTACCTCTACGAGCAGTACTTC. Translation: CASSFRDYLYEQYF.

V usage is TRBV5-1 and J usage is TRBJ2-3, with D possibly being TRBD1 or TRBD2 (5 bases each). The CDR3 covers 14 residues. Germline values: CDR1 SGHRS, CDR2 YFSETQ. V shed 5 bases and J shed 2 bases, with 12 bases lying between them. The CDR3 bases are TGCGCCAGCAGTCCGGGACGGACCACAGATACGCAGTATTTT. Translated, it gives CASSPGRTTDTQYF.

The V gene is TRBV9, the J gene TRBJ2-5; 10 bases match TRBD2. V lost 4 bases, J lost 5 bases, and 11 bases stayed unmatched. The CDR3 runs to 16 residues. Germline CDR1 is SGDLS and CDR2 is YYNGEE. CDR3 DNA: TGTGCCAGCAGCCCCGTGAGCGGGGGGGATACGGAGACCCAGTACTTC. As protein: CASSPVSGGDTETQYF.

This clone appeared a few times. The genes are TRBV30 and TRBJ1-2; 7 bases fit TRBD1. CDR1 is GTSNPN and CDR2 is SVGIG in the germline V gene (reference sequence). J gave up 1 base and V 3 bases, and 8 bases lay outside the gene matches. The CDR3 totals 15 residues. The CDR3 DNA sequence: TGTGCCTGGAGCCCCGGGACAGCTCATAACTATGGCTACACCTTC. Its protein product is CAWSPGTAHNYGYTF.

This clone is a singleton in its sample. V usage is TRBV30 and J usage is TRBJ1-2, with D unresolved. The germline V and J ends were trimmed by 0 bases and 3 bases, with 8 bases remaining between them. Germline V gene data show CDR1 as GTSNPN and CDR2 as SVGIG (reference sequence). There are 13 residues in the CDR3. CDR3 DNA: TGTGCCTGGAGTGTTACCAGCCACTATGGCTACACCTTC. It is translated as CAWSVTSHYGYTF.

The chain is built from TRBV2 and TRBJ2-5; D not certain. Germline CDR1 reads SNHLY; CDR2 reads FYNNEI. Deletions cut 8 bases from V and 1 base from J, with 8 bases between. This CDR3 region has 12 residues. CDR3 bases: TGTGCCAGCTCGCCCCTCCAAGAGACCCAGTACTTC. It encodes CASSPLQETQYF.

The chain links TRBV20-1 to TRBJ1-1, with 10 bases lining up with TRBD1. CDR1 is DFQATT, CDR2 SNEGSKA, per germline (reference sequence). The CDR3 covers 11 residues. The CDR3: CSAGQGIGAFF. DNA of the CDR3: TGCAGCGCGGGACAGGGGATAGGGGCTTTCTTT.

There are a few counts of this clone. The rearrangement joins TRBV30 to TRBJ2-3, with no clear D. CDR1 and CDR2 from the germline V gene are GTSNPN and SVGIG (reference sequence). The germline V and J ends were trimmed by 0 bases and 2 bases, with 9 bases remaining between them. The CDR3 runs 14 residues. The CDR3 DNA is TGTGCCTGGAGTGTAGGGCAGACCACAGATACGCAGTATTTT. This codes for CAWSVGQTTDTQYF.

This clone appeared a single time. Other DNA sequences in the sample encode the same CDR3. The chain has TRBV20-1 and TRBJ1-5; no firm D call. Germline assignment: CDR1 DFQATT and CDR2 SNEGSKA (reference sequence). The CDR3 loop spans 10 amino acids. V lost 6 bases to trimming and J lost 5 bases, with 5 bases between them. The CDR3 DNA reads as TGCAGTGCGGGCGATCAGCCCCAGCATTTT. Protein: CSAGDQPQHF.

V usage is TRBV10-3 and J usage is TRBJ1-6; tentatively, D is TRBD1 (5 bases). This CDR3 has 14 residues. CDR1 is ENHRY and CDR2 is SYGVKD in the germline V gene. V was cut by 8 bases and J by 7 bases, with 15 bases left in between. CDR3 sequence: CAIGGTGPNSPLHF. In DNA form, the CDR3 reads TGTGCCATCGGGGGGACGGGCCCAAATTCACCCCTCCACTTT.

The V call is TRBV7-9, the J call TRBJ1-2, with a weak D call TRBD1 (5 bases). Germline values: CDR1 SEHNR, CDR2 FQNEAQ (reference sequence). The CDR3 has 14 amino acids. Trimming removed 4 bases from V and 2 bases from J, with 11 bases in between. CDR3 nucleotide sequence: TGTGCCAGCAGCTCACAGACAGTAAACTATGGCTACACCTTC. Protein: CASSSQTVNYGYTF.

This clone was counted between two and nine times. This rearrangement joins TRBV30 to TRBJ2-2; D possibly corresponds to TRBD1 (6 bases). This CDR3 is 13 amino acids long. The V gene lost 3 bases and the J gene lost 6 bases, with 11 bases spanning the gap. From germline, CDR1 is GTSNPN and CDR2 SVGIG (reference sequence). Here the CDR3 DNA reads TGTGCCTGGAGGGGCTACAGGGCCGGGGAGCTGTTTTTT. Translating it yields CAWRGYRAGELFF.

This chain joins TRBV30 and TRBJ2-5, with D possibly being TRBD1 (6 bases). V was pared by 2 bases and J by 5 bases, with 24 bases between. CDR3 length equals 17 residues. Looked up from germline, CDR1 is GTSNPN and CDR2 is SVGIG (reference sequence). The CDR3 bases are TGTGCCTGGAGTCCACGGGGCGGCAGGGGATGGCGGGAGACCCAGTACTTC. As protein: CAWSPRGGRGWRETQYF. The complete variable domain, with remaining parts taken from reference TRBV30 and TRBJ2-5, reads SQTIHQWPATLVQPVGSPLSLECTVEGTSNPNLYWYRQAAGRGLQLLFYSVGIGQISSEVPQNLSASRPQDRQFILSSKKLLLSDSGFYLCAWSPRGGRGWRETQYFGPGTRLLVL.

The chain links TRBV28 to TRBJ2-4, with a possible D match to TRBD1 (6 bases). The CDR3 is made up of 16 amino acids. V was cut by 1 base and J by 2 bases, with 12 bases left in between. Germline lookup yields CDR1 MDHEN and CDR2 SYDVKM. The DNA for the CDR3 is TGTGCCAGCAGTTTATACCCCACAGGGTCCAAAAACATTCAGTACTTC. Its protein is CASSLYPTGSKNIQYF.

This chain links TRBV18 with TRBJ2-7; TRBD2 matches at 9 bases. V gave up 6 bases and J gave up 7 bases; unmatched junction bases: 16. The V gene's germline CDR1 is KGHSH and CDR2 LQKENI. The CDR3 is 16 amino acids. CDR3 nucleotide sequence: TGTGCCAGCTCGCTAAGACTAGCGGCACTTTTGAGGGAGCAGTACTTC. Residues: CASSLRLAALLREQYF.